Listed below are T cell receptor beta chains from one sample, sequenced in a study of cytomegalovirus exposure and HLA in healthy donors. TCRdb's copy holds only in-frame clones and misses some; the assay was immunoSEQ multiplex PCR. In total, the table holds 41,000 or so clones. Sequencing was performed on PBMCs. The receptors stem from a man aged 25-40 years in good health and CMV-seronegative. The CDR3 runs from the conserved cysteine through the conserved F or W. The order of the fields is J gene, D gene, V gene, CDR3 protein, CDR3 DNA. A D gene is named only where the DNA matches it firmly.

j_gene: TRBJ1-5; d_gene: -; v_gene: TRBV18; CDR3aa: CASSLDNQPQHF; CDR3nt: TGTGCCAGCTCACTAGACAATCAGCCCCAGCATTTT
j_gene: TRBJ1-4; d_gene: TRBD1; v_gene: TRBV5-6; CDR3aa: CASSLAKRSARGQEKLFF; CDR3nt: TGTGCCAGCAGCTTGGCCAAACGGTCTGCCAGGGGGCAAGAAAAACTGTTTTTT
j_gene: TRBJ2-5; d_gene: -; v_gene: TRBV10-1; CDR3aa: CASSEPNAGQETQYF; CDR3nt: TGCGCCAGCAGTGAGCCGAACGCAGGGCAAGAGACCCAGTACTTC
j_gene: TRBJ1-1; d_gene: TRBD1; v_gene: TRBV19; CDR3aa: CASSIRDRVRAFF; CDR3nt: TGTGCCAGTAGTATTCGGGACAGGGTTAGAGCTTTCTTT
j_gene: TRBJ1-3; d_gene: -; v_gene: TRBV5-6; CDR3aa: CASSLTGFSGNTIYF; CDR3nt: TGTGCCAGCAGCTTGACAGGATTCTCTGGAAACACCATATATTTT
j_gene: TRBJ2-7; d_gene: -; v_gene: TRBV4-1; CDR3aa: CASSLQAQDPYEQYF; CDR3nt: TGCGCCAGCAGCCTTCAGGCACAGGACCCCTACGAGCAGTACTTC
j_gene: TRBJ2-7; d_gene: TRBD1; v_gene: TRBV5-1; CDR3aa: CASSLAGGAYEQYF; CDR3nt: TGCGCCAGCAGCTTGGCAGGGGGCGCCTACGAGCAGTACTTC
j_gene: TRBJ1-5; d_gene: -; v_gene: TRBV19; CDR3aa: CASAKAGGQPQHF; CDR3nt: TGTGCCAGTGCGAAGGCCGGAGGTCAGCCCCAGCATTTT
j_gene: TRBJ1-4; d_gene: -; v_gene: TRBV7-9; CDR3aa: CASSPSNEKLFF; CDR3nt: TGTGCCAGCAGCCCCTCCAATGAAAAACTGTTTTTT
j_gene: TRBJ2-2; d_gene: -; v_gene: TRBV6-5; CDR3aa: CASSPAGGTGELFF; CDR3nt: TGTGCCAGCAGTCCTGCTGGAGGGACCGGGGAGCTGTTTTTT
j_gene: TRBJ2-2; d_gene: -; v_gene: TRBV29-1; CDR3aa: CSVGGTWPNTGELFF; CDR3nt: TGCAGCGTTGGGGGGACATGGCCGAACACCGGGGAGCTGTTTTTT
j_gene: TRBJ2-2; d_gene: -; v_gene: TRBV6-5; CDR3aa: CASSYQATGELFF; CDR3nt: TGTGCCAGCAGTTATCAGGCTACCGGGGAGCTGTTTTTT
j_gene: TRBJ2-7; d_gene: TRBD2; v_gene: TRBV6-1; CDR3aa: CASSVRLAGPAGEQYF; CDR3nt: TGTGCCAGCAGTGTCAGACTAGCGGGGCCTGCCGGCGAGCAGTACTTC
j_gene: TRBJ2-5; d_gene: TRBD2; v_gene: TRBV9; CDR3aa: CASSVGGLAGAFETQYF; CDR3nt: TGTGCCAGCAGCGTAGGCGGGCTAGCGGGGGCTTTCGAGACCCAGTACTTC
j_gene: TRBJ2-7; d_gene: -; v_gene: TRBV5-1; CDR3aa: CASSARTNYEQYF; CDR3nt: TGCGCCAGCAGCGCGAGGACAAATTACGAGCAGTACTTC
j_gene: TRBJ2-1; d_gene: -; v_gene: TRBV7-8; CDR3aa: CASSFSQTGYNEQFF; CDR3nt: TGTGCCAGCAGCTTCTCACAAACGGGTTACAATGAGCAGTTCTTC
j_gene: TRBJ1-5; d_gene: TRBD1; v_gene: TRBV7-2; CDR3aa: CASSSRQGASNQPQHF; CDR3nt: TGTGCCAGCAGCTCAAGACAGGGTGCAAGCAATCAGCCCCAGCATTTT
j_gene: TRBJ1-1; d_gene: -; v_gene: TRBV4-3; CDR3aa: CASSQVQEKPNTEAFF; CDR3nt: TGCGCCAGCAGCCAGGTTCAGGAAAAGCCGAACACTGAAGCTTTCTTT
j_gene: TRBJ1-6; d_gene: -; v_gene: TRBV27; CDR3aa: CASSLYGNQNSPLHF; CDR3nt: TGTGCCAGCAGTTTATACGGGAACCAAAATTCACCCCTCCACTTT
j_gene: TRBJ1-3; d_gene: TRBD1; v_gene: TRBV6-1; CDR3aa: CASSERQGLGNTIYF; CDR3nt: TGTGCCAGCAGTGAACGACAGGGACTTGGAAACACCATATATTTT
j_gene: TRBJ2-5; d_gene: TRBD2; v_gene: TRBV6-1; CDR3aa: CASSDFSGVYQETQYF; CDR3nt: TGTGCCAGCAGTGATTTTAGCGGGGTGTACCAAGAGACCCAGTACTTC